The rows below give T cell receptor beta chains drawn from one sample of a study of T cell responses to AZD1222 COVID-19 vaccine. Measured with immunoSEQ multiplex PCR; TCRdb has only the in-frame clones, and not every one. This table has some 70,000 clones, roughly 84% appearing once. The sample in question was peripheral blood, obtained on day 0 of AZD1222 vaccination. These receptors all stem from an adult in good health. CDR3s include the opening cysteine and the closing phenylalanine or tryptophan. The order of the fields is J gene, clone size, V gene, D gene, CDR3 protein, CDR3 DNA. D genes are given only for firm matches. Size is omitted from some rows. Given values are once, few, many or a class for expanded clones.

j_gene: TRBJ2-7; abundance: .; v_gene: TRBV4-3; d_gene: .; CDR3aa: CASSPNPGGNYEQYF; CDR3nt: TGCGCCAGCAGCCCCAATCCGGGCGGGAACTACGAGCAGTACTTC
j_gene: TRBJ2-1; abundance: once; v_gene: TRBV7-7; d_gene: TRBD1; CDR3aa: CASSLRQGAGNEQFF; CDR3nt: TGTGCTAGCAGCCTCCGACAGGGGGCCGGCAATGAGCAGTTCTTC
j_gene: TRBJ2-3; abundance: .; v_gene: TRBV14; d_gene: .; CDR3aa: CASSHPGPTAQLSTDTQYF; CDR3nt: TGTGCCAGCAGCCATCCAGGCCCGACAGCACAGCTGAGCACAGATACGCAGTATTTT
j_gene: TRBJ2-6; abundance: few; v_gene: TRBV5-1; d_gene: .; CDR3aa: CASSLGTAQDRANVLTF; CDR3nt: TGCGCCAGCAGCTTGGGGACAGCCCAAGATAGGGCCAACGTCCTGACTTTC
j_gene: TRBJ1-1; abundance: .; v_gene: TRBV30; d_gene: .; CDR3aa: CAWSAGGVAFF; CDR3nt: TGTGCCTGGAGCGCGGGGGGGGTGGCTTTCTTT
j_gene: TRBJ1-4; abundance: .; v_gene: TRBV30; d_gene: .; CDR3aa: CAYSGTNEKLFF; CDR3nt: TGTGCCTACAGCGGAACTAATGAAAAACTGTTTTTT
j_gene: TRBJ1-1; abundance: .; v_gene: TRBV9; d_gene: TRBD1; CDR3aa: CASTRTGRNTEAFF; CDR3nt: TGTGCCAGCACCCGGACAGGGAGGAACACTGAAGCTTTCTTT
j_gene: TRBJ2-6; abundance: few; v_gene: TRBV7-2; d_gene: TRBD1; CDR3aa: CASSLFPGQGSGANVLTF; CDR3nt: TGTGCCAGCAGCTTATTCCCGGGACAGGGATCTGGGGCCAACGTCCTGACTTTC
j_gene: TRBJ1-6; abundance: .; v_gene: TRBV6-5; d_gene: .; CDR3aa: CASSRGVYNSPLHF; CDR3nt: TGTGCCAGCAGCCGGGGTGTCTATAATTCACCCCTCCACTTT
j_gene: TRBJ1-6; abundance: .; v_gene: TRBV27; d_gene: .; CDR3aa: CASSLGLYSPLHF; CDR3nt: TGTGCCAGCAGTTTAGGGTTATATTCACCCCTCCACTTT
j_gene: TRBJ2-5; abundance: .; v_gene: TRBV7-9; d_gene: TRBD1; CDR3aa: CASNAFPHRGAETQYF; CDR3nt: TGTGCCAGCAACGCCTTCCCCCACAGGGGAGCAGAGACCCAGTACTTC
j_gene: TRBJ1-4; abundance: .; v_gene: TRBV5-1; d_gene: .; CDR3aa: CASSPDGNEKLFF; CDR3nt: TGCGCCAGCAGCCCGGACGGTAATGAAAAACTGTTTTTT
j_gene: TRBJ1-5; abundance: once; v_gene: TRBV10-3; d_gene: .; CDR3aa: CATAPWEYQPQHF; CDR3nt: TGTGCCACCGCGCCCTGGGAATATCAGCCCCAGCATTTT
j_gene: TRBJ1-2; abundance: few; v_gene: TRBV6-5; d_gene: .; CDR3aa: CASLPGLSYGYTF; CDR3nt: TGTGCCAGCCTCCCGGGGCTCAGCTATGGCTACACCTTC
j_gene: TRBJ1-5; abundance: .; v_gene: TRBV10-1; d_gene: .; CDR3aa: CASSRAPGNQPQHF; CDR3nt: TGCGCCAGCAGTCGGGCACCGGGCAATCAGCCCCAGCATTTT
j_gene: TRBJ2-5; abundance: few; v_gene: TRBV6-5; d_gene: .; CDR3aa: CASSTGLEETQYF; CDR3nt: TGTGCCAGCAGCACAGGGCTTGAGGAGACCCAGTACTTC
j_gene: TRBJ2-1; abundance: .; v_gene: TRBV20-1; d_gene: .; CDR3aa: CSARAPVEQFF; CDR3nt: TGCAGTGCGAGAGCGCCGGTGGAGCAGTTCTTC